Presented here are 29 T cell receptor beta chains from one specimen sequenced in a study of blood T cell repertoires in COVID-19. Profiled with immunoSEQ multiplex PCR; TCRdb holds only in-frame clones, not every one. The sample has roughly 290,000 clones, roughly 89% seen once. Sequenced: PBMCs or T cells enriched from blood (not recorded which). These receptors were taken from a woman aged 18-29 years with acute COVID-19.

The genes are TRBV29-1 and TRBJ1-1; weak D call: TRBD1 (5 bases). V lost 4 bases and J lost 8, with 17 bases in between. The CDR3 loop spans 13 amino acids. In germline, CDR1 is SQVTM, CDR2 ANQGSEA. The CDR3 region has the DNA TGCAGCGTTGTGTGGACATGGACGGTCGAAGCTTTCTTT. As protein: CSVVWTWTVEAFF.

This sequence joins TRBV4-1 and TRBJ2-1, with 7 positions matching TRBD2. Per the germline V gene, CDR1 is MGHRA and CDR2 is YSYEKL. V was clipped by 3 bases and J by 7 bases; unmatched bases: 15. The CDR3 runs to 17 residues. CDR3 DNA sequence: TGCGCCAGCAGCCACACGGGTCGGAGCGGGACGGGTAATGAGCAGTTCTTC. This gives the protein CASSHTGRSGTGNEQFF.

The chain employs TRBV7-9 and TRBJ2-7; D is unclear. Germline CDR1 is SEHNR and CDR2 is FQNEAQ (reference sequence). Trimming pared 1 base from V and 1 base from J, leaving 8 bases between. The CDR3 extends over 14 amino acids. The CDR3 loop reads CASSLDPQSYEQYF. Here the CDR3 DNA reads TGTGCCAGCAGCTTAGACCCACAATCCTACGAGCAGTACTTC.

J is TRBJ1-5 and V is TRBV27, with D maybe TRBD1 (6 bases). The CDR3 contains 16 residues. Germline loops: CDR1 MNHEY, CDR2 SMNVEV (reference sequence). Trimming pared 4 bases from V and 0 bases from J, leaving 13 bases between. The CDR3 DNA sequence: TGTGCCAGCAGTTCCCGGGGGGCGCATAGCAATCAGCCCCAGCATTTT. This encodes CASSSRGAHSNQPQHF.

The chain uses TRBV3-1 (or the pseudogene TRBV3-2) and TRBJ1-2; D is ambiguous. Trimming pared 2 bases from V and 2 bases from J, leaving 9 bases between. The CDR3 contains 14 residues. In germline, CDR1 is LGHDT, CDR2 YNNKEL (reference sequence). CDR3 nucleotides: TGTGCCAGCAGCCAAAGACCGGGGAACTATGGCTACACCTTC. This encodes CASSQRPGNYGYTF.

V and J are TRBV18 and TRBJ2-2, with D possibly being TRBD1 (6 bases). V lost 4 bases to trimming and J lost 6 bases, with 18 bases between them. Germline V gene sequence: CDR1 KGHSH, CDR2 LQKENI. There are 16 residues in the CDR3. CDR3 DNA sequence: TGTGCCAGCTCACTGGACAGTCTCACCAGGTCCGGGGAGCTGTTTTTT. Translating it yields CASSLDSLTRSGELFF.

The DNA for the CDR3 is TGTGCCAGCAGTTTTTGGCCCAACAATGAGCAGTTCTTC. It encodes CASSFWPNNEQFF. This chain uses TRBV27 with TRBJ2-1; D gene unclear. Germline loops: CDR1 MNHEY, CDR2 SMNVEV (reference sequence). This CDR3 has 13 amino acids. V was shortened by 3 bases and J by 5 bases, with 8 bases between the two germline ends.

There are a few counts of this clone. The rearrangement links TRBV21-1 to TRBJ2-7; the table calls TRBD2, which could not be checked here. TRBV21-1 is tagged as a pseudogene. The CDR3 sequence is 19 residues long. CDR3 loop: CASSGFGAGGIKSSYEQYF. CDR3 sequence (DNA): TGTGCCAGCAGCGGATTTGGAGCGGGAGGGATCAAAAGCTCCTACGAGCAGTACTTC.

The chain links TRBV6-5 to TRBJ2-5, with 9 bases aligning to TRBD1. V lost 6 bases, J lost 4 bases, and 6 bases stayed unmatched. This CDR3 spans 14 amino acids. Germline lookup yields CDR1 MNHEY and CDR2 SVGAGI. The CDR3 nucleotides are TGTGCCAGCAGGCAACAGGGGGCGGGAGAGACCCAGTACTTC. Translation: CASRQQGAGETQYF.

The rearrangement joins TRBV27 to TRBJ2-1; 11 nucleotides align to TRBD2. Looked up from germline, CDR1 is MNHEY and CDR2 is SMNVEV (reference sequence). J lost 3 bases, V lost 5 bases, and 3 bases had no gene match. This CDR3 has 15 amino acids. The CDR3 loop is CASSVLAGVYNEQFF. In nucleotides, the CDR3 is TGTGCCAGCAGTGTACTAGCGGGAGTCTACAATGAGCAGTTCTTC.

DNA of the CDR3: TGTGCCAGCAATAACCAGGGCACAGATACGCAGTATTTT. Protein sequence: CASNNQGTDTQYF. The J gene is TRBJ2-3, the V gene TRBV12-3 or TRBV12-4; D remains unclear. Trimming stripped 7 bases from V and 1 base from J, with 9 bases between. The CDR3 spans 13 residues.

The gene calls are TRBV6-5 and TRBJ1-2; 11 positions agree with TRBD1. Germline V gives CDR1 MNHEY, CDR2 SVGAGI. The CDR3 sequence is 15 residues long. With V trimmed by 6 bases and J by 2 bases, 5 bases remained unmatched. The CDR3 protein is CASSPGTGGNYGYTF. The CDR3 coding sequence is TGTGCCAGCAGCCCCGGGACAGGGGGAAACTATGGCTACACCTTC.

V gene TRBV28 combines with J gene TRBJ1-2; 9 bases fit TRBD1. This CDR3 comprises 15 residues. Losses at the gene ends were 7 bases for V and 4 bases for J; bases not matched to a gene: 10. Germline CDR1 is MDHEN and CDR2 is SYDVKM. CDR3 residues: CASTLGGTGSYGYTF. CDR3 nucleotides: TGTGCCAGCACCTTGGGGGGGACAGGGAGCTATGGCTACACCTTC.

The gene calls are TRBV5-8 and TRBJ2-3; no clear D. Trimming removed 0 bases at V and 4 bases at J, with 6 bases between. The germline CDR1 and CDR2 sequences are SGHTS and YDEGEE. The CDR3 is 13 amino acids. CDR3 protein: CASSLGTADTQYF. CDR3 DNA: TGTGCCAGCAGCTTGGGAACAGCAGATACGCAGTATTTT.

The sample holds one count of this clone. This chain uses TRBV28 with TRBJ1-2; TRBD1 agrees at 10 bases. The J segment lost 4 bases and the V segment lost 4 bases, leaving 6 bases of the junction unmatched. CDR1 is MDHEN, CDR2 SYDVKM, per germline. The CDR3 spans 15 residues. CDR3 residues: CASSYWDRGSYGYTF. The CDR3 DNA reads as TGTGCCAGCAGTTACTGGGACAGGGGAAGCTATGGCTACACCTTC.

This chain joins TRBV6-5 and TRBJ2-7, with D perhaps TRBD1 (5 bases). The V and J ends lost 10 bases and 0 bases respectively, with 19 bases between them. This CDR3 has 15 amino acids. Per the germline V gene, CDR1 is MNHEY and CDR2 is SVGAGI. The CDR3: CATTWGRAGSYEQYF. CDR3 nucleotides: TGTGCCACCACATGGGGCAGGGCAGGCTCCTACGAGCAGTACTTC.

The chain is built from TRBV5-1 and TRBJ1-5, with no clear D. The germline CDR1 and CDR2 sequences are SGHRS and YFSETQ. V lost 3 bases, J lost 10 bases, and 8 bases lay in between. The CDR3 extends over 11 amino acids. CDR3 coding DNA: TGCGCCAGCAGCTCCTTTCGTCCCCAGCATTTT. Its translation: CASSSFRPQHF.

In its sample, this clone was seen a few times. CDR3 DNA: TGTGCCACCTCGGGACTAGCCTACGAGCAGTACTTC. Amino acids: CATSGLAYEQYF. This chain connects TRBV3-1 (or the pseudogene TRBV3-2) to TRBJ2-7; 8 nucleotides match TRBD2. The CDR3 spans 12 residues. J lost 2 bases, V lost 10 bases, and 4 bases had no gene match. The germline CDR1 and CDR2 sequences are LGHDT and YNNKEL (reference sequence).

The rearrangement uses TRBV4-2 and TRBJ1-2; perhaps TRBD1 as D (5 bases). This CDR3 spans 14 amino acids. V shed 1 base and J shed 3 bases, with 9 bases lying between them. Germline-derived CDR1 and CDR2 are LGHNA and YNFKEQ. The CDR3 sequence is CASSQGRVDYGYTF. The CDR3 DNA sequence: TGTGCCAGCAGCCAAGGCAGGGTCGACTATGGCTACACCTTC.

V and J are TRBV2 and TRBJ2-5; D remains unclear. V was shortened by 6 bases and J by 6 bases, with 5 bases between the two germline ends. The germline gives CDR1 SNHLY, CDR2 FYNNEI. This CDR3 is 10 amino acids long. CDR3 DNA: TGTGCCAGCAGGGAGAAGACCCAGTACTTC. It specifies CASREKTQYF. The whole variable domain, filled in from reference TRBV2 and TRBJ2-5, reads EPEVTQTPSHQVTQMGQEVILRCVPISNHLYFYWYRQILGQKVEFLVSFYNNEISEKSEIFDDQFSVERPDGSNFTLKIRSTKLEDSAMYFCASREKTQYFGPGTRLLVL.

This chain links TRBV6-5 with TRBJ2-7, with D perhaps matching TRBD2 (6 bases). This CDR3 has 13 residues. Germline loops: CDR1 MNHEY, CDR2 SVGAGI. V lost 7 bases and J lost 3, with 13 bases in between. The CDR3 sequence: CASTHPGLYEQYF. The CDR3 region has the DNA TGTGCCAGCACCCACCCGGGACTCTACGAGCAGTACTTC.

V usage is TRBV9 and J usage is TRBJ2-1, with D maybe TRBD1 (5 bases). Germline CDR1 is SGDLS and CDR2 is YYNGEE. The CDR3 has 15 residues. Trimming took 3 bases from V and 7 from J, leaving 17 bases between them. The CDR3 DNA reads as TGTGCCAGCAGCGGTTGGGGCCAACCCCGGAATGAGCAGTTCTTC. Its protein is CASSGWGQPRNEQFF.

The V call is TRBV11-2, the J call TRBJ2-3; 10 positions agree with TRBD2. V trimming: 2 bases; J trimming: 4 bases; junction bases outside the gene matches: 9. The CDR3 loop spans 17 amino acids. The germline V gene encodes CDR1 SGHAT and CDR2 FQNNGV. The CDR3 DNA follows: TGTGCCAGCAGCTTATTGCTAGCGGGAGAAGCCCCAGATACGCAGTATTTT. It encodes CASSLLLAGEAPDTQYF.

This chain joins TRBV7-6 and TRBJ2-3, with 9 nucleotides matching TRBD2. The CDR3 length is 16 residues. CDR1 SGHVS and CDR2 FNYEAQ come from the germline V gene. V gave up 1 base and J gave up 4 bases; unmatched junction bases: 6. CDR3 DNA: TGTGCCAGCAGCTTAGAGCCTAGCGGGATCCCAGATACGCAGTATTTT. It is translated as CASSLEPSGIPDTQYF.

The gene calls are TRBV3-1 (or the pseudogene TRBV3-2) and TRBJ1-3; D is perhaps TRBD1 (5 bases). The CDR3 consists of 17 residues. The germline V gene has CDR1 LGHDT and CDR2 YNNKEL (reference sequence). Trimming shortened V by 1 base and J by 0 bases, and 13 bases separated the two germline ends. The CDR3: CASSQGTRANSGNTIYF. For the CDR3, the DNA is TGTGCCAGCAGCCAAGGAACCAGGGCAAACTCTGGAAACACCATATATTTT.

The chain uses TRBV5-1 and TRBJ2-1; no definite D call. This CDR3 spans 16 amino acids. V was trimmed by 2 bases and J by 7 bases, leaving 19 bases between them. Per the germline V gene, CDR1 is SGHRS and CDR2 is YFSETQ. CDR3 nucleotide sequence: TGCGCCAGCAGCTTCAGTGCCAACAATCCTTTAAATGAGCAGTTCTTC. Encoded protein: CASSFSANNPLNEQFF.

The V gene is TRBV7-6, the J gene TRBJ2-7; 7 bases are shared with TRBD1. The germline CDR1 and CDR2 sequences are SGHVS and FNYEAQ. With V trimmed by 5 bases and J by 0 bases, 16 bases remained unmatched. This CDR3 is 18 amino acids long. DNA of the CDR3: TGTGCCAGCAGCCCTTTAATAGGGGACAGTAGTACCTCCTACGAGCAGTACTTC. This translates into CASSPLIGDSSTSYEQYF.

The rearrangement links TRBV7-9 to TRBJ1-1, with D unclear. V shed 7 bases and J shed 3 bases, with 12 bases lying between them. The CDR3 runs 13 residues. The germline gives CDR1 SEHNR, CDR2 FQNEAQ (reference sequence). This CDR3 reads CASTSPRDTEAFF. The CDR3 DNA sequence: TGTGCCAGCACCTCCCCCCGGGACACTGAAGCTTTCTTT.

The genes are TRBV6-5 and TRBJ2-1; possible D gene TRBD2, 5 bases. This CDR3 has 12 residues. Trimming took 5 bases from V and 9 from J, leaving 11 bases between them. Germline V gene data show CDR1 as MNHEY and CDR2 as SVGAGI. CDR3 DNA sequence: TGTGCCAGCAGTATACGAGGGTTTGAGCAGTTCTTC. Its translation is CASSIRGFEQFF.